Below, one T cell receptor (beta chain) is given with its context. Antigen: not known. The data stem from a study of regulatory T cells. From germline, CDR1 is LNHDA and CDR2 SQIVND (reference sequence). The CDR3 length is 15 residues. The ends lost 4 bases at V and 4 bases at J; junction bases unmatched: 6. Regulatory (CD25-high CD127-low) and conventional (CD25-low CD127-high) CD4+ T cells were sorted separately. Primers: 52 TRBV forward and 13 TRBJ reverse. Assay: immunoSEQ multiplex PCR; the TCRdb copy retains only in-frame clones and omits some. The sample records 20,000 to 25,000 clones, roughly 84% being singletons. Study observations and caveats: In CD3G-deficient patients, conventional CD4+ T cells were enriched for hydrophobic CDR3 residues at positions 6 and 7.

This sequence joins TRBV19 and TRBJ2-5; TRBD1 aligns across 10 bases. The sequence derives from a child aged 5-17 years with CD3G deficiency. The sample was conventional CD4+ T cells sorted from blood. The CDR3 DNA sequence: TGTGCCAGTAGTACCGGGCGGGACAGGGGAGAGACCCAGTACTTC. It codes for CASSTGRDRGETQYF.